This entry describes one T cell receptor beta chain. The specificity of this receptor is unknown. Nothing much larger sits one base from this clone, and base qualities are not available. The data are from a study of preoperative IRX-2 immunotherapy in early breast cancer (dated by TCRdb to between 2019 and 2020). V and J lose 7 bases and 2 bases, and a span of 17 bases separates them. The CDR3 numbers 15 residues from cysteine through phenylalanine. This entry keeps only the CDR3 DNA: 45 bases, framed from base 1. For CDR1 and CDR2, the germline V gene lists LGHNT and FRNRAP. This specimen's treatment or condition label, interpreted: preoperative locoregional IRX-2 cytokine immunotherapy. The samples were obtained from a phase Ib study that tested preoperative, locoregional IRX-2 cytokine immunotherapy meant to prime immune responses. The donors were early-stage breast cancer patients who were given IRX-2 prior to surgery.

The library came from the immunoSEQ multiplex PCR assay. As stored in TCRdb, this immuneACCESS dataset retains in-frame rearrangements with V and J assigned. A fraction of the clones does not appear; measured against another copy, unresolved V genes explain less than half of the discrepancy, and the remainder lacks a known reason. This sample has under 45,000 clones in its table, and 85% to 95% of those were observed once. Of the sample, more than 1.5% falls within the top ten clones. The chain is encoded by TRBV12-5 joined to TRBJ2-5, with the D gene not clear enough to name. This clonotype originated in a human donor with breast cancer. Sequences were derived from tumor tissue, sampled after IRX-2 immunotherapy. The DNA sequence reads TGTGCTAGTGCCGAACTCCCGGGCGGACAAGAGACCCAGTACTTC. Its coded protein is CASAELPGGQETQYF. With the portions outside the CDR3 filled from the reference TRBV12-5 and TRBJ2-5 genes, the complete variable region becomes DARVTQTPRHKVTEMGQEVTMRCQPILGHNTVFWYRQTMMQGLELLAYFRNRAPLDDSGMPKDRFSAEMPDATLATLKIQPSEPRDSAVYFCASAELPGGQETQYFGPGTRLLVL.